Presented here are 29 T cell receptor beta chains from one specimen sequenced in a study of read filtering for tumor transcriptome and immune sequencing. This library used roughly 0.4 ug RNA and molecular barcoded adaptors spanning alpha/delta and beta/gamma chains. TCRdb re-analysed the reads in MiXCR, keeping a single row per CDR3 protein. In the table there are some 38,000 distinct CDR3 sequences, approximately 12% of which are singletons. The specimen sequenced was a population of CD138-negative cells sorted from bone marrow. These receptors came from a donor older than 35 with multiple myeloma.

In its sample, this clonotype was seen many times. The CDR3 spells CASSLSAGTGVFEQYF. In nucleotides, the CDR3 is TGTGCCAGCTCACTCTCGGCCGGGACAGGGGTTTTCGAGCAGTACTTC. V gene TRBV18 combines with J gene TRBJ2-7; 10 nucleotides line up with TRBD1. V dropped 4 bases and J dropped 6; count of bases not matched to a gene: 12. The CDR3 has 16 residues. In germline, CDR1 is KGHSH, CDR2 LQKENI.

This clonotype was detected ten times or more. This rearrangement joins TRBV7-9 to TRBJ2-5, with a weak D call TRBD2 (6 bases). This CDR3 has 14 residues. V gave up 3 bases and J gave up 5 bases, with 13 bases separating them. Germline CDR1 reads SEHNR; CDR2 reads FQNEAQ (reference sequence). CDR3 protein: CASSFGFGGETQYF. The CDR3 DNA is TGTGCCAGCAGCTTTGGTTTCGGGGGTGAGACCCAGTACTTC.

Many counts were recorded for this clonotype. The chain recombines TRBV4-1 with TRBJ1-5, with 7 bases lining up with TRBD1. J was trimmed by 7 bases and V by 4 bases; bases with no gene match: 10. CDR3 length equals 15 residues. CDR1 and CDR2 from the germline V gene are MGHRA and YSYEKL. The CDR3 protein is CASSLSTGSGQPQHF. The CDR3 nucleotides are TGCGCCAGCAGCCTCTCGACAGGGTCGGGCCAGCCCCAGCATTTT.

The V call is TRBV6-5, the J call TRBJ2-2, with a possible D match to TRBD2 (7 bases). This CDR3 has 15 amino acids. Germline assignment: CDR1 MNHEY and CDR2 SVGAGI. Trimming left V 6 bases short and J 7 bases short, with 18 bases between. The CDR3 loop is CASSPLGGAGGELFF. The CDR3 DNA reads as TGTGCCAGCAGCCCCCTGGGGGGGGCGGGCGGGGAGCTGTTTTTT.

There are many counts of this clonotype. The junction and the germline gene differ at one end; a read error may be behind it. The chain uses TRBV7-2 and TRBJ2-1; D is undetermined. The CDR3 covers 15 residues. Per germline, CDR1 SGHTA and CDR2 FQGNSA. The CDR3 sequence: CASSFGGGSYKEQFF. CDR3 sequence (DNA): TGTGCCAGCAGCTTTGGCGGTGGCTCCTACAAGGAGCAGTTCTTC.

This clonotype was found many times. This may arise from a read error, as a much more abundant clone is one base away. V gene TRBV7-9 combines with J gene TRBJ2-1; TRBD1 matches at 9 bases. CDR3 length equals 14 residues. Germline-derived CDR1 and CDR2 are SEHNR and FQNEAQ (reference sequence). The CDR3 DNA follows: TGTGCCAGCAGCCTACAGGGGGCTGGCAATGGGCAGTTCTTC. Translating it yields CASSLQGAGNGQFF.

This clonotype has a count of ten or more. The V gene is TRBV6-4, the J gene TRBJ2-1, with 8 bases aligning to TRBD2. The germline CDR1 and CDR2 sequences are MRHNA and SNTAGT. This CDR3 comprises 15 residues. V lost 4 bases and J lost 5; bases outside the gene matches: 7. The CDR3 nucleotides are TGTGCCAGCAGTGCGACTAGCGAGGGCCACAATGAGCAGTTCTTC. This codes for CASSATSEGHNEQFF.

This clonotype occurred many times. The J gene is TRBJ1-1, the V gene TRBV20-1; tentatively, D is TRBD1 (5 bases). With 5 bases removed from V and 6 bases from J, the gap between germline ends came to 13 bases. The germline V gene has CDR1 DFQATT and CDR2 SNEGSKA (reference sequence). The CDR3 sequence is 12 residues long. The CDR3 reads CSAPAGGAEAFF. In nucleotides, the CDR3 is TGCAGTGCTCCCGCGGGGGGGGCTGAAGCTTTCTTT.

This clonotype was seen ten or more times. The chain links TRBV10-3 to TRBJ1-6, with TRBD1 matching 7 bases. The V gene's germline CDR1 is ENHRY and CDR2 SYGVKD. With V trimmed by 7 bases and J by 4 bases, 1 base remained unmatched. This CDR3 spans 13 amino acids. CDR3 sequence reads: CAIKGQYNSPLHF. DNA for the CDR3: TGTGCCATCAAGGGACAGTATAATTCACCCCTCCACTTT.

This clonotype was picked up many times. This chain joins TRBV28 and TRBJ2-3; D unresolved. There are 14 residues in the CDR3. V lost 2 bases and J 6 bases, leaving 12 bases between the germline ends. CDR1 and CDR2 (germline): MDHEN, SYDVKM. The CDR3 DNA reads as TGTGCCAGCAGTTTAATCCAGGTTCTGGATACGCAGTATTTT. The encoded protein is CASSLIQVLDTQYF.

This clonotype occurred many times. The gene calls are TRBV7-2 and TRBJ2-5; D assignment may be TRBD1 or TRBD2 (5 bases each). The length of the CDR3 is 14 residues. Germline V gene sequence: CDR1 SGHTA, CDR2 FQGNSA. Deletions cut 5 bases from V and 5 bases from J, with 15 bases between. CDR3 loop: CASSRDRGSETQYF. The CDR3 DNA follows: TGTGCCAGCAGCCGGGACCGGGGTTCGGAGACCCAGTACTTC. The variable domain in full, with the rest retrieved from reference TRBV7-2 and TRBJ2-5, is GAGVSQSPSNKVTEKGKDVELRCDPISGHTALYWYRQSLGQGLEFLIYFQGNSAPDKSGLPSDRFSAERTGGSVSTLTIQRTQQEDSAVYLCASSRDRGSETQYFGPGTRLLVL.

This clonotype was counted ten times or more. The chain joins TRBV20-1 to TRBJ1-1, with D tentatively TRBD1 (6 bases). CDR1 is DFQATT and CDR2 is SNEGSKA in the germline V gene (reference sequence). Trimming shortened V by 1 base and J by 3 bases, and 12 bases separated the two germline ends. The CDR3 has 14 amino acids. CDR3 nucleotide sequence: TGCAGTGCTAGAGCAGGGGTCTATGACACTGAAGCTTTCTTT. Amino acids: CSARAGVYDTEAFF.

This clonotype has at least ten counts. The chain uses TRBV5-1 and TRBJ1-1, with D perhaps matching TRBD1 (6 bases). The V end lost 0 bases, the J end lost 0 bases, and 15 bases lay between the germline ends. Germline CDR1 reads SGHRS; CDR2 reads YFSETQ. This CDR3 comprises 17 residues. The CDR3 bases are TGCGCCAGCAGCTTGGGACAGGCAAAAGGGGTGAACACTGAAGCTTTCTTT. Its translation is CASSLGQAKGVNTEAFF.

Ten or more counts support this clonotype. DNA of the CDR3: TGTGCCAGCTCCGCCTGGGAAAATCAGCCCCAGCATTTT. It translates to CASSAWENQPQHF. The chain combines TRBV6-1 with TRBJ1-5; no clear D. This CDR3 has 13 residues. CDR1 and CDR2 from the germline V gene are MNHNS and SASEGT. V shed 8 bases and J shed 4 bases, with 12 bases lying between them.

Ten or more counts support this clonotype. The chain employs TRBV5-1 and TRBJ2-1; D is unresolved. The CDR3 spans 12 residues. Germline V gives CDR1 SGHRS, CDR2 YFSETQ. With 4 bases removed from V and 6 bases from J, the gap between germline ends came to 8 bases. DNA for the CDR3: TGCGCCAGCAGCCCTGAAGGCAATGAGCAGTTCTTC. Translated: CASSPEGNEQFF.

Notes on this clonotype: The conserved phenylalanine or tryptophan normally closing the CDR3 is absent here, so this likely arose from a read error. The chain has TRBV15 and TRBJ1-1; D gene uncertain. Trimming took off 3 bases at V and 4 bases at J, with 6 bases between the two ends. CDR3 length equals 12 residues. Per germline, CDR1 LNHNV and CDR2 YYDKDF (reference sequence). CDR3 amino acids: CATSRVATEAFL. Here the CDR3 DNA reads TGTGCCACCAGCAGGGTCGCCACTGAAGCTTTCTTA.

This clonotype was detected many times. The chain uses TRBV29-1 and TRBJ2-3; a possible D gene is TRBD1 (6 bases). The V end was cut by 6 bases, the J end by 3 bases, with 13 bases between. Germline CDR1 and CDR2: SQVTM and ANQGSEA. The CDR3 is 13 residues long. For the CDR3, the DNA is TGCAGCGTCGCTATAACAGGGACAGATACGCAGTATTTT. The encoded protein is CSVAITGTDTQYF.

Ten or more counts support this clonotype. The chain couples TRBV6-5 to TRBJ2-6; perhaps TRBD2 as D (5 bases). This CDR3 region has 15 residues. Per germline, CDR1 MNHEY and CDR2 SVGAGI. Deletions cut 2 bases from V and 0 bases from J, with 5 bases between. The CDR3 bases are TGTGCCAGCAGTTACGCGGGCTCTGGGGCCAACGTCCTGACTTTC. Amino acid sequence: CASSYAGSGANVLTF.

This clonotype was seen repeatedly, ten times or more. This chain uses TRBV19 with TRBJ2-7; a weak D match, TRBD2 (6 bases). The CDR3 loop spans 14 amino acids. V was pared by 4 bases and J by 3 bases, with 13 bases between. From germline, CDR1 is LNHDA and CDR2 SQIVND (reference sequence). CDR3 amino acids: CASSTGRRDYEQYF. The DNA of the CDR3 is TGTGCCAGTAGTACCGGACGGAGGGACTACGAGCAGTACTTC.

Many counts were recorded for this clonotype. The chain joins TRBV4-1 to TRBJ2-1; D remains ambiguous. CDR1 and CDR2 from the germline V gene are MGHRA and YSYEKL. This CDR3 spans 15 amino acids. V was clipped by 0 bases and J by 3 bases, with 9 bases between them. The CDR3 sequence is CASSQEALNYNEQFF. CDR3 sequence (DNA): TGCGCCAGCAGCCAAGAAGCGCTAAACTACAATGAGCAGTTCTTC.

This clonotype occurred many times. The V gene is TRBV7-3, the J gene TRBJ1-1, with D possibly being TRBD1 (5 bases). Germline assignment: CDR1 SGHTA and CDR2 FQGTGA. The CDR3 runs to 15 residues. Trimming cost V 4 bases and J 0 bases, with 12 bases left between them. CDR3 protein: CASSSTEVMNTEAFF. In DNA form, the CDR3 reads TGTGCCAGCAGCTCGACAGAAGTCATGAACACTGAAGCTTTCTTT.

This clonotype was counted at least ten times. This chain's CDR3 is CASSLTPTTASNQPQHF. The CDR3 coding sequence is TGCGCCAGCAGCTTGACACCAACGACAGCAAGCAATCAGCCCCAGCATTTT. The chain recombines TRBV5-1 with TRBJ1-5; D is perhaps TRBD1 (5 bases). Germline CDR1 SGHRS, CDR2 YFSETQ. The V end lost 1 base, the J end lost 1 base, and 15 bases lay between the germline ends. This CDR3 spans 17 amino acids.

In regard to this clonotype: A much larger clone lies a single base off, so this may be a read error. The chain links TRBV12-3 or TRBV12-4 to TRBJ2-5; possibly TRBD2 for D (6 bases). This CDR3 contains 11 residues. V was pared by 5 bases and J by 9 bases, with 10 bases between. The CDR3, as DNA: TGTGCCAGCAGTATCGGGGAGGCCCAGTACTTC. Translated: CASSIGEAQYF.

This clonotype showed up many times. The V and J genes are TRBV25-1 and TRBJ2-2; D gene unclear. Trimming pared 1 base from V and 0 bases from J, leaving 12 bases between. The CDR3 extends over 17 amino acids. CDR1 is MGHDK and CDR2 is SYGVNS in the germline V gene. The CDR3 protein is CASSEFIRSANTGELFF. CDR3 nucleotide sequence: TGTGCCAGCAGTGAATTCATCAGGTCCGCGAACACCGGGGAGCTGTTTTTT.

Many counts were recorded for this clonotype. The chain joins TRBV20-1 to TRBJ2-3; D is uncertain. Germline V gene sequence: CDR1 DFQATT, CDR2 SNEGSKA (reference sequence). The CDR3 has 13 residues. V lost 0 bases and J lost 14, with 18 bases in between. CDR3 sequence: CSAREGLVTPWYF. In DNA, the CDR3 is TGCAGTGCTAGAGAGGGCCTTGTGACCCCCTGGTATTTT.

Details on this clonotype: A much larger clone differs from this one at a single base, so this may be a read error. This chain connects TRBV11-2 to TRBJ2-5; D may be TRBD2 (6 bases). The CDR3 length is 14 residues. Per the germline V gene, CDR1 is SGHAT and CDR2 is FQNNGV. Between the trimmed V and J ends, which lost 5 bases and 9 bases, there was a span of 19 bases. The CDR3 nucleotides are TGTGCCAGCAGCCTTGGAGGGAAATGGGAGGCCCAGTACTTC. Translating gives CASSLGGKWEAQYF.

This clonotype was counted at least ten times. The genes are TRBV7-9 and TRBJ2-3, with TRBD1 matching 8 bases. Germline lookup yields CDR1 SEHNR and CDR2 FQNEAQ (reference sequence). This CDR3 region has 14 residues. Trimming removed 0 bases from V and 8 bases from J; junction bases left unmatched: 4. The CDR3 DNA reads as TGTGCCAGCAGCTTAGCGGACAGGGTGGCTACGCAGTATTTT. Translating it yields CASSLADRVATQYF.

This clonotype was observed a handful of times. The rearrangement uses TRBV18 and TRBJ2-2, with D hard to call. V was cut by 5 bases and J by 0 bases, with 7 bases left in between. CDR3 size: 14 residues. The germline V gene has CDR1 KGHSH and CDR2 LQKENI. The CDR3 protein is CASSNDSNTGELFF. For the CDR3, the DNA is TGTGCCAGCTCAAACGATTCGAACACCGGGGAGCTGTTTTTT.

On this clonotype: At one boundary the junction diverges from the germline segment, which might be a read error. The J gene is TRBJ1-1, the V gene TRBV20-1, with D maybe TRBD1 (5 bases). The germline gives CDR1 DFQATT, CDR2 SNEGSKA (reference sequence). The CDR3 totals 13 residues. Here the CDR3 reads CSADGSRGTAAFF. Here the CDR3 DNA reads TGCAGTGCGGACGGGTCGCGCGGGACTGCAGCTTTCTTT.